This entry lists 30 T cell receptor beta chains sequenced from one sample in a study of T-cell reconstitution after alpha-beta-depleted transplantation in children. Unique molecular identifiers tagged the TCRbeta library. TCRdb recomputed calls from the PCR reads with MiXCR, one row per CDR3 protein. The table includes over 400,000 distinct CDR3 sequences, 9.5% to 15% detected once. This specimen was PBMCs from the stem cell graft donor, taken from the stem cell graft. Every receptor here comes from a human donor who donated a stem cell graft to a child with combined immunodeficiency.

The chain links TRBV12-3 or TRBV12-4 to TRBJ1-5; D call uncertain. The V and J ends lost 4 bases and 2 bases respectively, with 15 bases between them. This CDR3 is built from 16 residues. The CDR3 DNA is TGTGCCAGCAGTTGGGGAAACGGAGGTGGCAATCAGCCCCAGCATTTT. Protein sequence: CASSWGNGGGNQPQHF.

The CDR3 sequence: CASSLDRGAMHGYTF. The DNA for the CDR3 is TGTGCCAGCAGCTTAGATCGGGGGGCAATGCATGGCTACACCTTC. The chain is built from TRBV7-9 and TRBJ1-2; maybe TRBD1 (6 bases). The V end lost 1 base, the J end lost 6 bases, and 15 bases lay between the germline ends. This CDR3 has 15 residues. In germline, CDR1 is SEHNR, CDR2 FQNEAQ (reference sequence).

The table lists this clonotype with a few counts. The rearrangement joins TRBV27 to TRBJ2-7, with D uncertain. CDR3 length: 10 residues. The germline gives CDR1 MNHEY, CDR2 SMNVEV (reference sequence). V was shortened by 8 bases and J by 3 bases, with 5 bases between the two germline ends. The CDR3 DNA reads TGTGCCAGCGGGGTCTACGAGCAGTACTTC. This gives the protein CASGVYEQYF.

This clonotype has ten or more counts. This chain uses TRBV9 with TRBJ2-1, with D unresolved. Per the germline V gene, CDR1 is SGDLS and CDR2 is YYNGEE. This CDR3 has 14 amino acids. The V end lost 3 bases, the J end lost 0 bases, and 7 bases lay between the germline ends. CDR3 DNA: TGTGCCAGCAGCGGTACGGGCTCCTACAATGAGCAGTTCTTC. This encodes CASSGTGSYNEQFF.

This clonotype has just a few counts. CDR3 sequence (DNA): TGTGCCAGCAGTTGGTCGGACAGCCTTCCGCCCCAGCATTTT. It translates to CASSWSDSLPPQHF. The chain employs TRBV6-2 or TRBV6-3 and TRBJ1-5; perhaps TRBD1 as D (6 bases). In germline, CDR1 is MNHEY, CDR2 SVGEGT. Trimming cost V 4 bases and J 9 bases, with 16 bases left between them. The CDR3 has 14 residues.

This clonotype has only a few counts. The CDR3 coding sequence is TGCAGCGTTTCGACAGGGGGAAGGTACGAGCAGTACTTC. Its translation: CSVSTGGRYEQYF. The chain is built from TRBV29-1 and TRBJ2-7; 9 bases agree with TRBD1. The trim removed 5 bases at V and 4 bases at J, leaving 6 bases unmatched. This CDR3 is built from 13 residues. The germline V gene encodes CDR1 SQVTM and CDR2 ANQGSEA.

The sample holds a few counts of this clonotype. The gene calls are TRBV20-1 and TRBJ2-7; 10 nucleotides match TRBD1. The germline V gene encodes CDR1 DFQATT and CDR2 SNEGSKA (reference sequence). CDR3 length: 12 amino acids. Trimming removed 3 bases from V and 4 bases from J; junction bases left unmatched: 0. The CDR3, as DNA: TGCAGTGCTAGGGGACAGGGGTACGAGCAGTACTTC. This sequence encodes CSARGQGYEQYF.

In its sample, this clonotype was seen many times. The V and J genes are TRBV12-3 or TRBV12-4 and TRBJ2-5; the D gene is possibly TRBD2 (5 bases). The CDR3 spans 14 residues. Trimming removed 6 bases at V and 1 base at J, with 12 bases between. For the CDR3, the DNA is TGTGCCAGCAGCTCCTCGGGGAGCCAAGAGACCCAGTACTTC. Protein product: CASSSSGSQETQYF.

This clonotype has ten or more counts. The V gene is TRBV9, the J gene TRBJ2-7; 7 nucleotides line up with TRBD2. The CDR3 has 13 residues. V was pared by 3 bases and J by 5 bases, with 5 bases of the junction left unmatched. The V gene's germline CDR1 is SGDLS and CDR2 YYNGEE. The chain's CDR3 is CASSARGRDEQYF. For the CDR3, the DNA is TGTGCCAGCAGCGCCCGTGGGAGGGACGAGCAGTACTTC.

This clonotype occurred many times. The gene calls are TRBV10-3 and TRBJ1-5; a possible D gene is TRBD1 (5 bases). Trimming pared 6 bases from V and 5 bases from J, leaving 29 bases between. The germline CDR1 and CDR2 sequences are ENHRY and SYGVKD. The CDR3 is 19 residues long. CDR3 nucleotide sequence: TGTGCCATCAGCGACTCTAGTTGGGACCGAGAAGGTAGAGATCAGCCCCAGCATTTT. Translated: CAISDSSWDREGRDQPQHF.

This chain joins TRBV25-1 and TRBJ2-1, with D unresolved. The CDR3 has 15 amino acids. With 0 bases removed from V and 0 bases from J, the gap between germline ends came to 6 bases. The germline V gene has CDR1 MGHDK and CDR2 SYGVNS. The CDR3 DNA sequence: TGTGCCAGCAGTGAATATACCATCTCCTACAATGAGCAGTTCTTC. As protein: CASSEYTISYNEQFF.

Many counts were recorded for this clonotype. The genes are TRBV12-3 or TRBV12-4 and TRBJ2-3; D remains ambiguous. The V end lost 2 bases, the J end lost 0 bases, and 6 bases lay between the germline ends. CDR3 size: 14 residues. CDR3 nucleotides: TGTGCCAGCAGTTTATCTCCTAGCACAGATACGCAGTATTTT. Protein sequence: CASSLSPSTDTQYF.

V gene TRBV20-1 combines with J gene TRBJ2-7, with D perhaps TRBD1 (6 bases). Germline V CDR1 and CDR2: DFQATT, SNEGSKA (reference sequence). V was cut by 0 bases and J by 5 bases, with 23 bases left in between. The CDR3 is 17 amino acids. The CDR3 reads CSARERETGFKLDEQYF. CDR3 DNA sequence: TGCAGTGCTAGAGAGAGGGAGACAGGATTTAAGCTTGACGAGCAGTACTTC.

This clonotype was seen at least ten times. The CDR3 nucleotides read TGTGCCATCAGTGGGGGGGCCTACAATGAGCAGTTCTTC. It specifies CAISGGAYNEQFF. The chain carries TRBV10-3 and TRBJ2-1; a possible D gene is TRBD2 (6 bases). Trimming took 4 bases from V and 2 from J, leaving 6 bases between them. The germline gives CDR1 ENHRY, CDR2 SYGVKD. The CDR3 is made up of 13 amino acids.

The CDR3, as DNA: TGTGCCAGCAGCCAAGATGCCTCTGGAAACACCATATATTTT. Residues: CASSQDASGNTIYF. The chain couples TRBV3-1 to TRBJ1-3; D not certain. V lost 0 bases, J lost 0 bases, and 3 bases lay in between. The CDR3 is 14 amino acids. Per the germline V gene, CDR1 is LGHDT and CDR2 is YNNKEL (reference sequence). Filled out from reference TRBV3-1 and TRBJ1-3, the complete variable domain reads DTAVSQTPKYLVTQMGNDKSIKCEQNLGHDTMYWYKQDSKKFLKIMFSYNNKELIINETVPNRFSPKSPDKAHLNLHINSLELGDSAVYFCASSQDASGNTIYFGEGSWLTVV.

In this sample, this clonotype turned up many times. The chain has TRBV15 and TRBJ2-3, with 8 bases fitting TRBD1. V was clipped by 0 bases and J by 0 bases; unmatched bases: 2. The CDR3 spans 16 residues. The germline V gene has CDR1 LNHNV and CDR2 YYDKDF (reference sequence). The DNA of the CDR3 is TGTGCCACCAGCAGAGATCACAGGGGGAGCACAGATACGCAGTATTTT. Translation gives CATSRDHRGSTDTQYF.

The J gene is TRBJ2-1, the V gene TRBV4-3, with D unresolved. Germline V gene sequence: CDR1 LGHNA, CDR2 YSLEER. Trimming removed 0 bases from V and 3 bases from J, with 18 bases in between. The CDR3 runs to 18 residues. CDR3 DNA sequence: TGCGCCAGCAGCCAAGATAGTAGGGCCCTCATGGGCTACAATGAGCAGTTCTTC. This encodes CASSQDSRALMGYNEQFF.

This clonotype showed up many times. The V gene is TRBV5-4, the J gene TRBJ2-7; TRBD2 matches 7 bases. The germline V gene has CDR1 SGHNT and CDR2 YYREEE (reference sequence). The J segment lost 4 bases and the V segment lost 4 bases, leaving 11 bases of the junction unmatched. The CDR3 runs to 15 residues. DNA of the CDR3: TGTGCCAGCAGCCCCCTCGGGGGGTTTTTATACGAGCAGTACTTC. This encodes CASSPLGGFLYEQYF.

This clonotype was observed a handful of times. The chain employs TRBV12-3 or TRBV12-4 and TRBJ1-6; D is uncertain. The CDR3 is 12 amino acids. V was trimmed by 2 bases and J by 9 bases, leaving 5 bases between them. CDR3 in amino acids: CASSLQTSPLHF. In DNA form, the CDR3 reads TGTGCCAGCAGTTTACAGACTTCACCCCTCCACTTT.

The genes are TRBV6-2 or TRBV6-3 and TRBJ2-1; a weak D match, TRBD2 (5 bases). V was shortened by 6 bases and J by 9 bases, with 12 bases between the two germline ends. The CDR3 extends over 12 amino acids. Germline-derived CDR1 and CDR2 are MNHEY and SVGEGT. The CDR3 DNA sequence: TGTGCCAGCAGCCCCAGTAGCGTTGAGCAGTTCTTC. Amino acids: CASSPSSVEQFF.

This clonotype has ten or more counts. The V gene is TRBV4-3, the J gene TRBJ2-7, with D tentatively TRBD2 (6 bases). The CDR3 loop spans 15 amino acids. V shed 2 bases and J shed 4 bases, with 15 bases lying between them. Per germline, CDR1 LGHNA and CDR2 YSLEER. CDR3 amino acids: CASSQSTVEGYEQYF. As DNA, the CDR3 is TGCGCCAGCAGCCAATCCACAGTGGAGGGTTACGAGCAGTACTTC.

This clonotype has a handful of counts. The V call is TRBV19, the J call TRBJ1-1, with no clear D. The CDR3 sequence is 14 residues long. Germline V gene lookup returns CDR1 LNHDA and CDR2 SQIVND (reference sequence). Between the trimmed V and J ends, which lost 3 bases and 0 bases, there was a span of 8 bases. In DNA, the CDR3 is TGTGCCAGTAGTATTGGACCCCTGAACACTGAAGCTTTCTTT. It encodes CASSIGPLNTEAFF.

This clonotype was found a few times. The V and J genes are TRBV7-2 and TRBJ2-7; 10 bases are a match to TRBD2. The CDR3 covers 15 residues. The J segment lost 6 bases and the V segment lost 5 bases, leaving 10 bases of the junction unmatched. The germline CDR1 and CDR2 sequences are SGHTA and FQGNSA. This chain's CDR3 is CASSPLAGGRGEQYF. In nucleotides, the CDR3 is TGTGCCAGCAGCCCCTTAGCGGGAGGACGGGGCGAGCAGTACTTC.

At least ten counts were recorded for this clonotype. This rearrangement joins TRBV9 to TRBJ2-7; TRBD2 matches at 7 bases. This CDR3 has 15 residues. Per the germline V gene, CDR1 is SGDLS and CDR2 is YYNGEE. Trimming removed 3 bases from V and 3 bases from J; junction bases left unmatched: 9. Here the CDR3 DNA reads TGTGCCAGCAGCGCGAGGGGAGGGGAAAGCTACGAGCAGTACTTC. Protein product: CASSARGGESYEQYF.

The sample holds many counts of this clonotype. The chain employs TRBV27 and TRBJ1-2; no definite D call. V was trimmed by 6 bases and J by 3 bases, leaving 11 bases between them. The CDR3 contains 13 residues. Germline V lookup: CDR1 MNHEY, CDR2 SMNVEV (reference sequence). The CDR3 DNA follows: TGTGCCAGCAGCCCCGCCGCCTACTATGGCTACACCTTC. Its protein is CASSPAAYYGYTF.

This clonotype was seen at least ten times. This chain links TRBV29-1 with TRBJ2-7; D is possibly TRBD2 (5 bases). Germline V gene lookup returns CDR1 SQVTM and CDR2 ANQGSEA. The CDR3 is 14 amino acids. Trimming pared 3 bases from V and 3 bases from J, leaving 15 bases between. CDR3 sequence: CSVDPSGEGYEQYF. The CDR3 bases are TGCAGCGTTGACCCTTCCGGAGAGGGCTACGAGCAGTACTTC.

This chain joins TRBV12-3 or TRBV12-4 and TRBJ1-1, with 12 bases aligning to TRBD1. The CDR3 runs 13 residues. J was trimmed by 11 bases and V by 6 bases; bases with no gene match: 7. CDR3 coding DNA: TGTGCCAGCAGCGTCGGGACAGGGGGCGAGGCTTTCTTT. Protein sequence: CASSVGTGGEAFF.

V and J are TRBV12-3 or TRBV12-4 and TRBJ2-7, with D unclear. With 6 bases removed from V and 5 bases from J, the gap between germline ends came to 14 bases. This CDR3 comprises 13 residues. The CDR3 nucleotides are TGTGCCAGCAGCACCAGTGAAAGTCACGAGCAGTACTTC. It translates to CASSTSESHEQYF.

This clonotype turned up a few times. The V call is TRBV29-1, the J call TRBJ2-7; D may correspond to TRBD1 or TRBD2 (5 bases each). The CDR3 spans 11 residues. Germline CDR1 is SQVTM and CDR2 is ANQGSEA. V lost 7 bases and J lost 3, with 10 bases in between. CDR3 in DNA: TGCAGCGCCCGGGACGGCTACGAGCAGTACTTC. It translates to CSARDGYEQYF.

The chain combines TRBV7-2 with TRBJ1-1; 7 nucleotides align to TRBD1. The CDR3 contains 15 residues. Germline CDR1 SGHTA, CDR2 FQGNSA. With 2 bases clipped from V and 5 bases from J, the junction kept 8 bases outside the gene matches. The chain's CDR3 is CASSLRQGGNTEAFF. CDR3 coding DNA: TGTGCCAGCAGCTTAAGACAGGGCGGGAATACTGAAGCTTTCTTT.